The clone carrying this TCR beta chain has a handful of counts. The protocol was immunoSEQ multiplex PCR, while the TCRdb copy is restricted to in-frame clones and leaves out a portion. This repertoire shows about 6,500 clones, approximately 84% found once; its top ten account for 27%. Treatment was busulfan-fludarabine conditioning, a marrow graft, and cyclophosphamide on days +3 and +4. This specimen belongs to a study of T cells after posttransplantation cyclophosphamide. CDR1 MDHEN and CDR2 SYDVKM come from the germline V gene. CDR3 length: 15 amino acids. Trimming cost V 6 bases and J 5 bases; bases outside gene matches: 8.

The V call is TRBV28, the J call TRBJ2-5, with 11 bases fitting TRBD2. This specimen consisted of CD8+ T cells sorted from PBMCs, obtained approximately 1,300 days after allogeneic stem cell transplant with posttransplant cyclophosphamide. The receptor comes from a female patient in her forties or fifties who received an allogeneic stem cell transplant from a related donor, was CMV-positive, and had no GVHD. A subset of T cells may come from the graft donor. The CDR3 DNA follows: TGTGCCAGCAGCCAGCCGACTAGCGGGAAGGAGACCCAGTACTTC. It specifies CASSQPTSGKETQYF.